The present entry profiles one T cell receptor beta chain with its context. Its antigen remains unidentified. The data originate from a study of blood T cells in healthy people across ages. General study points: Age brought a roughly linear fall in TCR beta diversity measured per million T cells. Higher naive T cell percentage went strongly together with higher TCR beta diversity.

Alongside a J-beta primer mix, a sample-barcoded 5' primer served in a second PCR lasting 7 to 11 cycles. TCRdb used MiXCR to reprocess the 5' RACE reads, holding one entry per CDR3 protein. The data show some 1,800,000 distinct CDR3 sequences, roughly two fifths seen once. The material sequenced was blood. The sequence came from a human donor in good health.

DNA for the CDR3: TGTGCCAGCAGCCCTCTTCGGGGGACCCAGTACTTC. It is translated as CASSPLRGTQYF. The V and J genes are TRBV11-2 and TRBJ2-4, with D maybe TRBD2 (5 bases). The DNA end favors TRBJ2-5, so the J call may be wrong. Germline CDR1 reads SGHAT; CDR2 reads FQNNGV. The CDR3 extends over 12 amino acids.